This TCR beta chain was sequenced during a study of cytomegalovirus exposure and HLA in healthy donors. When sampled, the donors appeared nominally healthy, though they likely had unrecorded immune exposures. Study-level results: In all likelihood, a cluster of highly shared sequence variants was a sequencing artifact.

In regard to this clone: Its antigen is unidentified.

With 60 Vbeta and 13 Jbeta primers, the PCR was carried out. The method was immunoSEQ multiplex PCR; TCRdb's version includes in-frame clones alone and lacks a portion of them. The profile shows 130,000 or so clones, around 80% of them singletons. The CDR3 is 13 amino acids. Trimming took 4 bases from V and 4 from J; bases not matched to a gene: 3. CDR1 MDHEN and CDR2 SYDVKM come from the germline V gene. This sequence originates from a young man in good health and CMV-seropositive. The source material was PBMCs. The V and J genes are TRBV28 and TRBJ2-5; TRBD2 matches 7 bases. The CDR3 DNA is TGTGCCAGCAGTTCTGGGGGGGTAGAGACCCAGTACTTC. Translated: CASSSGGVETQYF.